This T cell receptor (beta chain) derives from a study of blood T cell repertoires in COVID-19. V lost 5 bases and J lost 10; bases outside the gene matches: 7. CDR1 WSHSY and CDR2 SAAADI come from the germline V gene. The CDR3 extends over 14 amino acids. Clinical history as reported by participants underpinned cohort assignment. Per the original methods: Using reference gene primer amplification, nucleated cell counts were estimated. The data were produced by immunoSEQ multiplex PCR, yet TCRdb's version contains in-frame clones alone and is incomplete. D and trimming were read from the DNA, whereas the V and J calls and clone size are those reported in that table. The sample lists some 180,000 clones; 82% were seen once.

The clonotype originates from a woman aged 55 to 70 with acute COVID-19. The chain has TRBV10-2 and TRBJ2-1, with 11 bases identical to TRBD2. The specimen was PBMCs or T cells enriched from blood (not recorded which). CDR3 bases: TGCGCCAGCAGTCTTAGCGGGAGGGGCGCGGAGCAGTTCTTC. It specifies CASSLSGRGAEQFF.